This entry describes one TCR beta chain. V was pared by 2 bases and J by 4 bases, with 8 bases of the junction left unmatched. The CDR3 consists of 16 residues. CDR1 is MNHNS, CDR2 SASEGT, per germline. These data come from a study of blood T cell repertoires in COVID-19. The assay was immunoSEQ multiplex PCR, and TCRdb's table has in-frame clones only and misses some. Of some 120,000 clones listed, approximately 74% are singletons. The V gene is TRBV6-1, the J gene TRBJ2-1, with 7 bases aligning to TRBD2. Sample: peripheral blood. The sequence was collected from a man aged 60 to 69 with acute or convalescent COVID-19. The CDR3 protein is CASSELSSGLYNEQFF. For the CDR3, the DNA is TGTGCCAGCAGTGAACTCTCTAGCGGATTATACAATGAGCAGTTCTTC.